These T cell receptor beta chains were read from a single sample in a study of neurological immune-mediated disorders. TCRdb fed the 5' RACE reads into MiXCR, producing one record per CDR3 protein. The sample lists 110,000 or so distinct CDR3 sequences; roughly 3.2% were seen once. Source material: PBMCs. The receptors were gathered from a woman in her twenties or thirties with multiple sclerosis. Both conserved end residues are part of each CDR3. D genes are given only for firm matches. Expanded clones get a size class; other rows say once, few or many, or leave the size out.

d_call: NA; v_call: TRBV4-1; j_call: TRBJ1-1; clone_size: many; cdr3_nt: TGCGCCAGCAGCCAAGTCTGGGATATGAACACTGAAGCTTTCTTT; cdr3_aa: CASSQVWDMNTEAFF
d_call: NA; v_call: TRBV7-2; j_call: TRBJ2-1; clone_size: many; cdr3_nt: TGTGCCAGCAGCCCTCCACTAGTCGTGGTACACAATGAGCAGTTCTTC; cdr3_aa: CASSPPLVVVHNEQFF
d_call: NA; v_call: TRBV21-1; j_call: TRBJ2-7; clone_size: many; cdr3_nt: TGTGCCAGCAGCTTACATCGGGCTGACTCCTACGAGCAGTACTTC; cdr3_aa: CASSLHRADSYEQYF
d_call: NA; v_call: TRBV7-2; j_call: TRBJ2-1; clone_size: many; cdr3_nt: TGTGCCAGCAGCCGCGGGACCACCAATGAGCAGTTCTTC; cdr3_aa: CASSRGTTNEQFF
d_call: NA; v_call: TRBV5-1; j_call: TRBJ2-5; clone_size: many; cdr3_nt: TGCGCCAGCGGTTCCGACCCGGGACTTCAAGAGACCCAGTACTTC; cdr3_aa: CASGSDPGLQETQYF
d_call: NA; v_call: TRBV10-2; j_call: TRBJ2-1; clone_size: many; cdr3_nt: TGCGCCAGCAGTGAGTCAGTGGAGTACAATGAGCAGTTCTTC; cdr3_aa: CASSESVEYNEQFF
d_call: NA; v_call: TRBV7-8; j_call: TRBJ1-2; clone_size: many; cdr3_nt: TGTGCCAGCAGCTCCCATTTCGGCTCCAACTATGGCTACACCTTC; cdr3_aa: CASSSHFGSNYGYTF
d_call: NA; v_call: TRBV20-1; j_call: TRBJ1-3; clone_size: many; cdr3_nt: TGCAGTGCTAGAGATCGCCTCATCCCGGGTTTCTCTGGAAACACCATATATTTT; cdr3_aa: CSARDRLIPGFSGNTIYF
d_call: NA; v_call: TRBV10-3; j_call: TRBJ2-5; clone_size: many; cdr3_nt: TGTGCCATCAGTGAGCCCCAGGAAAGAGGGGAGACCCAGTACTTC; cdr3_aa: CAISEPQERGETQYF
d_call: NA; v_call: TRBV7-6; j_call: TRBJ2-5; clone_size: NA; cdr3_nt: TGTGCCAGCAGCCGCCGACAGCGAGAGACCCAGTACTTC; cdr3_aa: CASSRRQRETQYF
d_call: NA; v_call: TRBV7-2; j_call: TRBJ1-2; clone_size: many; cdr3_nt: TGTGCCAGCAGCTTAGACGGGGCAGGGCGCTATGGCTACACCTTC; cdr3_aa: CASSLDGAGRYGYTF
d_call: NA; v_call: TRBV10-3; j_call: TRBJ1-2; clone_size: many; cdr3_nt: TGTGCCATCAGTGAGCTAGGGGAGTCTGGCTACACCTTC; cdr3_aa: CAISELGESGYTF
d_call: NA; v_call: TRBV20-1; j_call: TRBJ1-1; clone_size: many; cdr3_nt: TGCAGTGCTAGAGATCCGTGGCACATGAACACTGAAGCTTTCTTT; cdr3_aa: CSARDPWHMNTEAFF
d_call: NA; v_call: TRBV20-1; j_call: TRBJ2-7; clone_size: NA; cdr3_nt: TGCAGTGCTGGGTCCCTGGTCTTTCCCTACGAGCAGTACTTC; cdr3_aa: CSAGSLVFPYEQYF
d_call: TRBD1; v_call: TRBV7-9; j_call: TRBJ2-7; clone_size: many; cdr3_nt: TGTGCCAGCAGCTTAGGTCGGGACAGGGGATACTACGAGCAGTACTTC; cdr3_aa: CASSLGRDRGYYEQYF
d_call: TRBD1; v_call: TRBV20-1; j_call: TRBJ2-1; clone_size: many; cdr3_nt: TGCAGTGCTAGGCGGACAGGCCCGAGCTCCTACAATGAGCAGTTCTTC; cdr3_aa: CSARRTGPSSYNEQFF